The clone carrying this TCR beta chain has ten or more counts. Its target is not known. These data originate in a study of Graves' ophthalmopathy and Graves' hyperthyroidism. Those donors who had ophthalmopathy presented with moderate-to-severe activity, a CAS of ≥3, a NOSPECS of ≥4 and a duration under 3 months. From RNA, the CDR3 regions of TCR beta chains were amplified and sequenced. After a first-round RT-PCR with HTBI primers, a second-round multiplex PCR was run. TCRdb independently ran MiXCR on the multiplex PCR reads; one entry per CDR3 protein. The table includes approximately 700,000 distinct CDR3 sequences, about two fifths detected once. With 11 bases clipped from V and 3 bases from J, the junction kept 6 bases outside the gene matches. This CDR3 contains 13 residues. Looked up from germline, CDR1 is LNHDA and CDR2 is SQIVND (reference sequence). General observations from the study: Ophthalmopathy and stable hyperthyroidism were discriminated by a 13-signature model, with about 91% sensitivity and under 84% specificity. Both a roughly 70% sensitivity and a 72.22% specificity characterized the model's predictions of ophthalmopathy progression.

The TCR originated in an adult man with Graves' ophthalmopathy. V usage is TRBV19 and J usage is TRBJ2-2; 7 bases are a match to TRBD1. Material for sequencing was peripheral blood. The CDR3 DNA reads as TGTGCCTCCCGGACAGGTCACACCGGGGAGCTGTTTTTT. Protein sequence: CASRTGHTGELFF. The full variable domain, in which reference TRBV19 and TRBJ2-2 provide the parts outside the CDR3, is DGGITQSPKYLFRKEGQNVTLSCEQNLNHDAMYWYRQDPGQGLRLIYYSQIVNDFQKGDIAEGYSVSREKKESFPLTVTSAQKNPTAFYLCASRTGHTGELFFGEGSRLTVL.